Described below is a single T cell receptor beta chain sequence and its context. The CDR3 length is 14 residues. Losses at the gene ends were 0 bases for V and 4 bases for J; bases not matched to a gene: 3. CDR1 is SGDLS and CDR2 is YYNGEE in the germline V gene. This specimen belongs to a study of blood T cell repertoires in COVID-19. TCRdb's table, derived via immunoSEQ multiplex PCR, lists solely in-frame clones and lacks some. The sample carries about 170,000 clones, 85% to 90% recorded once. V is TRBV9 and J is TRBJ1-2, with 7 nucleotides matching TRBD1. The sequenced material came from peripheral blood. This receptor was taken from a man aged 18 to 30 with active or convalescent COVID-19. This CDR3 reads CASSVAQGGYGYTF. The CDR3 DNA sequence: TGTGCCAGCAGCGTAGCCCAGGGGGGCTATGGCTACACCTTC.